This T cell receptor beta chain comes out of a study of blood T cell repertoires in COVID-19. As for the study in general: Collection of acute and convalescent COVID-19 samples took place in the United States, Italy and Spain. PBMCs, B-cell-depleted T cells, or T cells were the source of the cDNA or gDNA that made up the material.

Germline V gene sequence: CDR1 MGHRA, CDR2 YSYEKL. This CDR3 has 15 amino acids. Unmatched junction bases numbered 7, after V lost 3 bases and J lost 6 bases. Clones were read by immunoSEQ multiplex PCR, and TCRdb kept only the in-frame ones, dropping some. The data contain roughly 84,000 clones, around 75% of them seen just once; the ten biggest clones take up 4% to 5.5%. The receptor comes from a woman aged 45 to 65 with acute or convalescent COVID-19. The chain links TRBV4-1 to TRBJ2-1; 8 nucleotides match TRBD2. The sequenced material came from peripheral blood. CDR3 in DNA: TGCGCCAGCAGCCAGGGAGAGAGCGGGGGCAATGAGCAGTTCTTC. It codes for CASSQGESGGNEQFF.